This T cell receptor (beta chain) emerged from a study of T-cell memory formation after mild COVID-19. Libraries for TCRalpha and TCRbeta carried sample barcodes and unique molecular identifiers via 5'RACE. TCRdb redid the calling of the 5' RACE reads with MiXCR, one entry per CDR3 protein. The data contain 540,000 or so distinct CDR3 sequences, 20% of them singletons. Findings and limits, study-wide: The study found contracting CD4+ clones mainly in CM and EM and contracting CD8+ clones in EMRA. Some responding clones appeared in pre-infection memory, suggesting cross-reactive memory joined. The second-wave clones peaking on day 37 were not confirmed as SARS-CoV-2-specific.

V shed 4 bases, J shed 6 bases, and the junction held 12 bases outside the gene matches. Per germline, CDR1 LGHDT and CDR2 YNNKEL (reference sequence). This CDR3 has 15 amino acids. This clonotype was picked up many times. Its specificity is not known. The genes are TRBV3-1 and TRBJ2-7, with 7 bases that match TRBD2. Sample: PBMCs or a T cell subset sorted from them (not recorded which). The TCR comes from an adult woman who had mild COVID-19 (a few samples of this study predate the infection). Cell type and time point are not known. This CDR3 reads CASSLRGGTNLEQYF. The CDR3 DNA sequence: TGTGCCAGCAGCCTCAGAGGAGGGACTAACCTCGAGCAGTACTTC.